This record covers a single TCR beta chain. The data derive from a study of graft-versus-host responses after intestinal transplantation. The CDR3 has 16 residues. Approximately 200,000 CFSE-labeled responder cells were plated with approximately 200,000 irradiated, violet-dye-labeled stimulator cells. Sequencing used immunoSEQ multiplex PCR; TCRdb keeps in-frame clones, though not all of them. The table lists approximately 12,000 clones, 30% of them singletons. The sample was alloreactive CD8+ T cells from a mixed lymphocyte reaction culture, taken before intestinal transplant. The sample's subset: CFSE-low proliferating T cells sorted from approximately 6-day pre-transplant mixed lymphocyte reaction (GvH or HvG direction). The source is a human patient who received an intestinal transplant. The chain combines TRBV12-1 with TRBJ1-5. TRBV12-1 has pseudogene status. CDR3 protein: CASSFDLGGRNQPQHF. The CDR3 DNA follows: TGTGCCAGCAGCTTTGATTTGGGGGGGCGCAATCAGCCCCAGCATTTT.